These T cell receptor beta chains were read from a single sample in a study of blood T cells in healthy people across ages. Each CDR3 protein is one row after TCRdb ran MiXCR on the 5' RACE reads. The sample holds more than 650,000 distinct CDR3 sequences, around a fifth seen once. Sequencing was carried out using blood. Source of these receptors: a man aged 65 to 85 in good health. The CDR3 runs from the conserved cysteine through the conserved F or W. D genes are given only for firm matches.

d_gene,v_gene,CDR3aa
NA,TRBV14,CASSQEGLRNTEAFF
NA,TRBV9,CASSVAGSGELFF
NA,TRBV7-2,CASSLGRGEETQYF
NA,TRBV5-1,CASRTELAKNIQYF
TRBD1,TRBV6-1,CASSRTGGVLGTDTQYF
NA,TRBV12-3/TRBV12-4,CASSPAPENTIYF
NA,TRBV7-8,CASSFSGTRRYEQYF
NA,TRBV12-3/TRBV12-4,CASSLGHGGYGGEQYF
NA,TRBV10-1,CASSSDSGSSYEQYF
NA,TRBV7-2,CASSLTSTGELFF
TRBD1,TRBV5-1,CASSLGDRGPNEKLFF
TRBD1,TRBV6-2/TRBV6-3,CATRTGGGYGYTF
NA,TRBV12-3/TRBV12-4,CASSLGLISSYNEQFF
TRBD1,TRBV5-1,CASSWTGATGELFF
NA,TRBV5-1,CASSPGSGTGELFF
NA,TRBV2,CASSGLYNEQFF
NA,TRBV19,CASTPYSNQPQHF
TRBD1,TRBV3-1,CASSQGWTGRNEQFF
NA,TRBV6-2/TRBV6-3,CASRPPGHPYNEQFF
NA,TRBV5-1,CASSVGAVATNEKLFF
NA,TRBV3-1,CASKDHRTNSPLHF
TRBD2,TRBV2,CASSEIRGEGIQYF
TRBD1,TRBV11-2,CASSFDRAGANVLTF
NA,TRBV7-9,CASSHNGVRGSYTDTQYF
TRBD1,TRBV11-3,CASSLSGTGPNTEAFF
NA,TRBV3-1,CASGPDTGELFF
NA,TRBV7-2,CASTLGQSNQPQHF
NA,TRBV20-1,CSAGGGPRGFNYGYTF